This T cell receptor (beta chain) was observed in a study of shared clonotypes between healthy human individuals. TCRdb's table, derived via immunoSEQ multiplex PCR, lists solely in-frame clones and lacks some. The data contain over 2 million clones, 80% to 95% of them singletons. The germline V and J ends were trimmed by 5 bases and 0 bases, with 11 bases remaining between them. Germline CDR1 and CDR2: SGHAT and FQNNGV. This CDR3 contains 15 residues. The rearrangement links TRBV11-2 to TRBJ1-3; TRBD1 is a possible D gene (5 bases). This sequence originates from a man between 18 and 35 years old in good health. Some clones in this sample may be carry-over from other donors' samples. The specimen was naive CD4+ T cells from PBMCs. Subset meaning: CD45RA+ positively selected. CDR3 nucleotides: TGTGCCAGCAGCCGACAGCTAGTCTCTGGAAACACCATATATTTT. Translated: CASSRQLVSGNTIYF.